This T cell receptor (beta chain) was retrieved from a study of post-analysis software for immune sequencing data. Study observations and caveats: Same-batch samples co-clustered strongly by F measure. TRBV segments more frequent in patients than in controls numbered roughly 5 and included TRBV5-6, TRBV5-1 and TRBV20-1.

Trimming shortened V by 10 bases and J by 6 bases, and 18 bases separated the two germline ends. CDR3 size: 13 residues. Notes on this clonotype: As yet, its antigen is unknown.

Carried by the TCR beta cDNA libraries were unique molecular identifiers. TCRdb re-analysed the PCR reads in MiXCR, keeping a single row per CDR3 protein. The sample has 150,000 to 200,000 distinct CDR3 sequences, 30% seen once. The chain carries TRBV12-3 or TRBV12-4 and TRBJ1-2; no reliable D call. The source is a girl aged 10-17 years with multiple sclerosis. The sequenced material came from blood. The CDR3 spells CANTFGQEDGYTF. The CDR3 bases are TGTGCCAACACCTTTGGGCAGGAGGATGGCTACACCTTC.